This T cell receptor (beta chain) was sequenced in a study of CD8+ T cells in alopecia areata. Findings and limits, study-wide: Clonality in the scalp and expanded CD8+ clones ranked among the top 100 were significantly decreased by tofacitinib.

This CDR3 comprises 14 residues. Trimming pared 4 bases from V and 3 bases from J, leaving 12 bases between. The germline gives CDR1 ENHRY, CDR2 SYGVKD. Reverse transcription of extracted RNA yielded cDNA, which provided the sequencing template. This table comes from immunoSEQ multiplex PCR, and its TCRdb copy is limited to in-frame clones, with some not included. The data contain about 110,000 clones, roughly 84% of them singletons. In this sample, this clone turned up a few times. Its matching antigen is unknown. Treatment described: oral pan-JAK inhibitor, 5-10 mg twice daily. Those with alopecia areata gave lesional scalp punch biopsies and peripheral blood.

This receptor was identified in a human donor with alopecia areata. The rearrangement joins TRBV10-3 to TRBJ2-5, with D uncertain. Sample: CD8+ T cells sorted from blood, taken at week 24, from a patient treated with tofacitinib. The DNA for the CDR3 is TGTGCCATCAGTGTTTTAGGCAGAGAAGAGACCCAGTACTTC. Encoded protein: CAISVLGREETQYF.